This T cell receptor (beta chain) comes out of a study of CD8+ T cells in alopecia areata. The wider study: Scoring of treated patients' severity used the percentage of affected scalp area. Broader study findings: Just one nonresponder means the tie between baseline CD8+ expansion and response stays uncertain.

Germline CDR1 is SQVTM and CDR2 is ANQGSEA. V lost 4 bases to trimming and J lost 7 bases; unmatched junction nucleotides: 8. This CDR3 is 14 amino acids long. As concerns this clone: Its antigen is unknown.

The sequencing template was cDNA reverse transcribed from extracted RNA. Generated by immunoSEQ multiplex PCR, the TCRdb table keeps only in-frame clones and is missing some. The sample has 130,000 or so clones, 85% to 90% seen once. Noted treatment: oral pan-JAK inhibitor, 5-10 mg twice daily. The V call is TRBV29-1, the J call TRBJ1-2; 11 bases match TRBD1. The receptor was derived from a human donor with alopecia areata. The sample in question was CD8+ T cells sorted from blood, obtained at week 4, from a patient treated with tofacitinib. The CDR3 protein is CSVGGGQGEAGYTF. Here the CDR3 DNA reads TGCAGCGTTGGCGGGGGACAGGGGGAAGCTGGCTACACCTTC.